This T cell receptor (beta chain) was captured in a study of early T cells in non-severe SARS-CoV-2 infection. As for the study in general: Sequencing used unsorted whole-blood bulk RNA, so chains lack pairing.

V shed 0 bases and J 4 bases; nucleotides not matched to a gene: 4. The germline V gene encodes CDR1 KGHSH and CDR2 LQKENI. CDR3 size: 16 residues. Each cDNA molecule carried a unique molecular identifier. TCRdb analysed the 5' RACE reads with MiXCR anew, one entry per CDR3 protein. The repertoire holds some 59,000 distinct CDR3 sequences, with more than 9% as singletons. This clonotype was observed a handful of times. Its antigen is as yet unknown. The study, taken as a whole, reports: Using VDJdb, the matching emphasized anti-spike CD8 responses while missing private and CD4 specificities.

The receptor was isolated from an adult who was a healthcare worker with PCR-confirmed SARS-CoV-2 infection or an uninfected control (not recorded which). What was sequenced was whole blood. This chain joins TRBV18 and TRBJ2-3; 10 bases map to TRBD2. The CDR3 protein is CASSPPGLAYADTQYF. CDR3 nucleotides: TGTGCCAGCTCACCACCGGGACTAGCGTATGCAGATACGCAGTATTTT.